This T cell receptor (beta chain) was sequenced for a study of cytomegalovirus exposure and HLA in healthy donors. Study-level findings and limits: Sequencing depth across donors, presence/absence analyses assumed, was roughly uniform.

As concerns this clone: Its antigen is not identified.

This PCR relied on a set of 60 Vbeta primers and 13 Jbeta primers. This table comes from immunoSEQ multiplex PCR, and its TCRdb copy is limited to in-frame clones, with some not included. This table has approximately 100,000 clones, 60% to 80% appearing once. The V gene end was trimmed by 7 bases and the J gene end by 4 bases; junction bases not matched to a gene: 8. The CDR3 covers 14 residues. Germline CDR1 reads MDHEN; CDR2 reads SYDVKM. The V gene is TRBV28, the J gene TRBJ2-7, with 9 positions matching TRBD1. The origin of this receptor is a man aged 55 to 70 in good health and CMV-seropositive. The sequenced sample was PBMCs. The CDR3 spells CASTSGTGPYEQYF. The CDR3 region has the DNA TGTGCCAGCACTTCCGGGACAGGGCCGTACGAGCAGTACTTC.